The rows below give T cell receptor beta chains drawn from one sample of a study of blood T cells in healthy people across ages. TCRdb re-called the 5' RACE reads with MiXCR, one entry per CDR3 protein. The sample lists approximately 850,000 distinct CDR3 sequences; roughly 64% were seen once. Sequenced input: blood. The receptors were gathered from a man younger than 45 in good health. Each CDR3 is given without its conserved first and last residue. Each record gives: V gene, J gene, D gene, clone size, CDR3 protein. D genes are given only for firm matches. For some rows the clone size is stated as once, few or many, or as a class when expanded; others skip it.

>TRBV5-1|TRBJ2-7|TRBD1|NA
ASSLAGTGGAYEQY
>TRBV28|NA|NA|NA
ASSFYNVGETQY
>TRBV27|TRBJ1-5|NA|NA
ASAPTPSGTTALRPQH
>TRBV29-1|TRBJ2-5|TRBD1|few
SVVGTVLRETQY
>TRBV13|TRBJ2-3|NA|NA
ASSLGMDTQY
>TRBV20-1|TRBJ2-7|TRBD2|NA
SAPTSGLYEQY
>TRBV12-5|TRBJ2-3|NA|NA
ASGLGLAWQY
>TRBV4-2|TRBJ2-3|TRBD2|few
ASSQNGGVPDRDTQY
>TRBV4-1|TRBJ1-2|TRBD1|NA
ASSPTGAYGYT
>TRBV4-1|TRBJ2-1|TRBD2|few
ASSQDSSGGYNEQF
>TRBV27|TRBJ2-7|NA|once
ASGRQVLHEQY
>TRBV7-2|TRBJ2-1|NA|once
ASSLRPGREYEQF
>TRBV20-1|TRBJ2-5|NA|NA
SANGDQETQY
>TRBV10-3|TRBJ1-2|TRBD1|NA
AISESGQGAKANYGYT
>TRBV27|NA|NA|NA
ASSLIENKNIQY
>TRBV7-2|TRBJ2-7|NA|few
ASSLEGVADEQY
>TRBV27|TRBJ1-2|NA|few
ASSANWVYGYT
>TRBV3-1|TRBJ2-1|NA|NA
ASSSTSKGYNEQF
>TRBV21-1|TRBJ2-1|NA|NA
ASSKGGEADEQF
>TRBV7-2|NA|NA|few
ASSPQGNEQY
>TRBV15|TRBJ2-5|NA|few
ATSGTRGQETQY
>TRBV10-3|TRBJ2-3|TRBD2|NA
AIRGSRDAQY